A selection of T cell receptor beta chains follows, all from one sample in a study of blood T cell repertoires in COVID-19. Here immunoSEQ multiplex PCR was the method, and the copy in TCRdb shows in-frame clones only, minus some. The sample gives over 20,000 clones, 91% of which show up once; 7% to 8.5% is in the top ten. Input material: peripheral blood. The source of these receptors is an older man with active COVID-19. The CDR3 runs from the conserved cysteine through the conserved F or W. The order of the fields is V gene, clone size, D gene, J gene, CDR3 protein, CDR3 DNA. D genes are given only for firm matches. Size tells how often a clone was seen (once, few, many) or the class of an expanded clone, and some rows leave it out.

V: TRBV14; size: .; D: TRBD1; J: TRBJ2-7; CDR3: CASSQERTGGDEQYF; DNA: TGTGCCAGCAGCCAAGAGAGGACAGGGGGCGACGAGCAGTACTTC
V: TRBV30; size: .; D: .; J: TRBJ1-1; CDR3: CAWSPGGDTEAFF; DNA: TGTGCCTGGAGTCCGGGGGGGGACACTGAAGCTTTCTTT
V: TRBV6-1; size: .; D: .; J: TRBJ2-2; CDR3: CASSEVSGENTGELFF; DNA: TGTGCCAGCAGTGAAGTGAGCGGCGAGAACACCGGGGAGCTGTTTTTT
V: TRBV5-4; size: .; D: TRBD1; J: TRBJ2-7; CDR3: CASSFQGAGSYEQYF; DNA: TGTGCCAGCAGCTTTCAGGGGGCGGGCTCCTACGAGCAGTACTTC
V: TRBV7-9; size: .; D: .; J: TRBJ1-1; CDR3: CASGPLPNTEAFF; DNA: TGTGCCAGCGGGCCCCTACCGAACACTGAAGCTTTCTTT
V: TRBV2; size: .; D: .; J: TRBJ2-3; CDR3: CASSGGTASTDTQYF; DNA: TGTGCCAGCAGTGGCGGGACAGCCAGCACAGATACGCAGTATTTT
V: TRBV10-3; size: few; D: .; J: TRBJ1-6; CDR3: CAISPGDLNSPLHF; DNA: TGTGCCATCAGCCCAGGGGACCTGAATTCACCCCTCCACTTT
V: TRBV7-9; size: .; D: .; J: TRBJ2-7; CDR3: CASSLALGGLSTSYEQYF; DNA: TGTGCCAGCAGCTTAGCCCTAGGGGGATTGAGCACATCCTACGAGCAGTACTTC
V: TRBV19; size: .; D: TRBD1; J: TRBJ2-2; CDR3: CASSIRQGAGELFF; DNA: TGTGCCAGTAGTATCCGACAGGGAGCCGGGGAGCTGTTTTTT
V: TRBV18; size: once; D: .; J: TRBJ2-7; CDR3: CASSPLHSGTPHYEQYF; DNA: TGTGCCAGCTCACCACTCCACTCCGGGACACCTCACTACGAGCAGTACTTC
V: TRBV28; size: .; D: .; J: TRBJ2-7; CDR3: CASSLSQTYEQYF; DNA: TGTGCCAGCAGTCTCTCACAGACCTACGAGCAGTACTTC
V: TRBV19; size: .; D: TRBD2; J: TRBJ2-7; CDR3: CASRPRLAGVPGEQYF; DNA: TGTGCCAGTCGCCCCCGACTAGCGGGCGTCCCCGGCGAGCAGTACTTC
V: TRBV18; size: .; D: TRBD1; J: TRBJ1-5; CDR3: CASSRGQISNQPQHF; DNA: TGTGCCAGCTCCCGGGGACAGATTAGCAATCAGCCCCAGCATTTT
V: TRBV9; size: .; D: TRBD2; J: TRBJ2-1; CDR3: CASSAGLAGSYNEQFF; DNA: TGTGCCAGCAGCGCCGGACTAGCGGGCTCCTACAATGAGCAGTTCTTC
V: TRBV2; size: .; D: .; J: TRBJ2-1; CDR3: CASSMGTGIYNEQFF; DNA: TGTGCCAGCAGCATGGGAACAGGGATCTACAATGAGCAGTTCTTC